The 18 T cell receptor beta chains given below trace back to one sample, sequenced in a study of blood T cell repertoires in COVID-19. Libraries were prepared by immunoSEQ multiplex PCR; TCRdb keeps only in-frame clonotypes and omits some of them. The profile shows hundreds of thousands of clones, 70% to 90% of them singletons. The sample consisted of PBMCs or T cells enriched from blood (not recorded which). The receptors here all came from a woman between 18 and 29 years old who had been exposed to COVID-19.

V gene TRBV28 combines with J gene TRBJ2-7; 8 nucleotides align to TRBD1. Per germline, CDR1 MDHEN and CDR2 SYDVKM. The junction had 10 bases not matched to a gene; V was cut back by 5 bases and J by 1 base. The CDR3 loop spans 16 amino acids. The DNA for the CDR3 is TGTGCCAGCAGTCTTAGACAGGGGAGTGTGTCCTACGAGCAGTACTTC. It is translated as CASSLRQGSVSYEQYF. The complete variable domain, with remaining parts taken from reference TRBV28 and TRBJ2-7, reads DVKVTQSSRYLVKRTGEKVFLECVQDMDHENMFWYRQDPGLGLRLIYFSYDVKMKEKGDIPEGYSVSREKKERFSLILESASTNQTSMYLCASSLRQGSVSYEQYFGPGTRLTVT.

The rearrangement uses TRBV19 and TRBJ1-2; TRBD1 agrees at 7 bases. The CDR3 spans 17 residues. V was clipped by 7 bases and J by 1 base; unmatched bases: 15. Germline values: CDR1 LNHDA, CDR2 SQIVND (reference sequence). CDR3 nucleotide sequence: TGTGCCAGTAATCGTCCGGGACAGTTTCTTCATAACTATGGCTACACCTTC. It yields the protein CASNRPGQFLHNYGYTF.

This clone has only a few counts. The chain is built from TRBV7-2 and TRBJ1-2, with unresolved D. Germline V gene sequence: CDR1 SGHTA, CDR2 FQGNSA. The CDR3 is 13 amino acids. V shed 6 bases and J shed 7 bases, with 15 bases lying between them. CDR3 loop: CASRLSSGAGYTF. For the CDR3, the DNA is TGTGCCAGCAGGCTTTCCTCTGGAGCTGGCTACACCTTC.

V and J are TRBV5-5 and TRBJ1-4; perhaps TRBD1 as D (6 bases). V lost 4 bases to trimming and J lost 3 bases, with 13 bases between them. The CDR3 has 15 amino acids. Germline V gene data show CDR1 as SGHKS and CDR2 as YYEKEE (reference sequence). In DNA, the CDR3 is TGTGCCAGCAGCCAACAGGGAATCTCTAATGAAAAACTGTTTTTT. Translating gives CASSQQGISNEKLFF.

The V call is TRBV3-1 (or the pseudogene TRBV3-2), the J call TRBJ2-1; 8 bases match TRBD2. The V and J ends lost 4 bases and 4 bases, in that order; junction bases with no gene match: 3. Germline V gives CDR1 LGHDT, CDR2 YNNKEL (reference sequence). The CDR3 covers 14 residues. CDR3 bases: TGTGCCAGCAGCCCGGGACTAGGTTACAATGAGCAGTTCTTC. Encoded protein: CASSPGLGYNEQFF.

The chain has TRBV5-6 and TRBJ1-5; 9 bases line up with TRBD1. The CDR3 is made up of 16 amino acids. The junction had 5 bases not matched to a gene; V was cut back by 0 bases and J by 4 bases. Germline V gene sequence: CDR1 SGHDT, CDR2 YYEEEE. CDR3 sequence: CASSLAGTGMNQPQHF. The DNA for the CDR3 is TGTGCCAGCAGCTTGGCTGGGACAGGGATGAATCAGCCCCAGCATTTT.

V is TRBV2 and J is TRBJ2-7; TRBD1 matches at 10 bases. Looked up from germline, CDR1 is SNHLY and CDR2 is FYNNEI. V trimming: 6 bases; J trimming: 10 bases; junction bases outside the gene matches: 9. The CDR3 is 13 residues long. The CDR3 spells CASRAGTGVLQYF. CDR3 coding DNA: TGTGCCAGCAGAGCCGGGACAGGGGTATTACAGTACTTC.

The rearrangement links TRBV2 to TRBJ1-6, with 9 bases aligning to TRBD1. This CDR3 contains 14 residues. J gave up 9 bases and V 6 bases, and 6 bases lay outside the gene matches. CDR1 is SNHLY and CDR2 is FYNNEI in the germline V gene. The DNA of the CDR3 is TGTGCCAGCAGAACGACAGGGGGGAGTTCACCCCTCCACTTT. Protein: CASRTTGGSSPLHF.

V is TRBV6-6 and J is TRBJ2-7; TRBD2 is a possible D gene (6 bases). Germline V gives CDR1 MNHNY, CDR2 SVGAGI (reference sequence). Trimming cost V 6 bases and J 2 bases, with 20 bases left between them. The CDR3 covers 16 residues. CDR3 sequence: CASSRYGERTTYEQYF. CDR3 DNA: TGTGCCAGCAGCCGATATGGAGAGAGGACTACCTACGAGCAGTACTTC.

The chain is built from TRBV10-3 and TRBJ2-7; tentatively, D is TRBD1 (7 bases). Deletions cut 2 bases from V and 5 bases from J, with 13 bases between. The germline V gene encodes CDR1 ENHRY and CDR2 SYGVKD. This CDR3 region has 14 residues. CDR3 sequence reads: CAISEQGGRNEQYF. CDR3 coding DNA: TGTGCCATCAGTGAGCAGGGGGGCCGGAACGAGCAGTACTTC.

The V gene is TRBV6-5, the J gene TRBJ1-2; 7 positions match TRBD1. CDR1 MNHEY and CDR2 SVGAGI come from the germline V gene. The CDR3 sequence is 14 residues long. V shed 5 bases, J shed 4 bases, and the junction held 7 bases outside the gene matches. The CDR3 is CASSRSGQVYGYTF. For the CDR3, the DNA is TGTGCCAGCAGTCGTTCCGGACAGGTCTATGGCTACACCTTC.

The rearrangement joins TRBV4-3 to TRBJ2-6, with 11 bases fitting TRBD2. The ends lost 1 base at V and 0 bases at J; junction bases unmatched: 5. There are 19 residues in the CDR3. Germline lookup yields CDR1 LGHNA and CDR2 YSLEER. CDR3 loop: CASSQARLAGNSGANVLTF. The CDR3 bases are TGCGCCAGCAGCCAAGCCCGACTAGCGGGGAACTCTGGGGCCAACGTCCTGACTTTC.

The V gene is TRBV5-1, the J gene TRBJ2-7, with D possibly matching TRBD1 (6 bases). The CDR3 is 15 residues long. Trimming shortened V by 4 bases and J by 3 bases, and 17 bases separated the two germline ends. Germline V lookup: CDR1 SGHRS, CDR2 YFSETQ. Written as DNA, the CDR3 is TGCGCCAGCAGCCCCTCCGGACAGTCCTACTACGAGCAGTACTTC. Protein: CASSPSGQSYYEQYF.

In DNA form, the CDR3 reads TGTGCCAGCAGCTTGGGGTCTAGCGCTCAACCTTACAATGAGCAGTTCTTC. This sequence encodes CASSLGSSAQPYNEQFF. The chain recombines TRBV11-2 with TRBJ2-1; tentative D call: TRBD2 (6 bases). V was shortened by 3 bases and J by 4 bases, with 19 bases between the two germline ends. Germline V CDR1 and CDR2: SGHAT, FQNNGV. This CDR3 is 17 amino acids long. The full variable domain, its missing parts supplied by reference TRBV11-2 and TRBJ2-1, is EAGVAQSPRYKIIEKRQSVAFWCNPISGHATLYWYQQILGQGPKLLIQFQNNGVVDDSQLPKDRFSAERLKGVDSTLKIQPAKLEDSAVYLCASSLGSSAQPYNEQFFGPGTRLTVL.

CDR3 loop: CANKGQMNTEAFF. The CDR3 DNA follows: TGTGCCAATAAGGGACAGATGAACACTGAAGCTTTCTTT. The chain joins TRBV30 to TRBJ1-1; 7 positions agree with TRBD1. CDR3 length: 13 amino acids. The germline V gene has CDR1 GTSNPN and CDR2 SVGIG (reference sequence). Trimming took 8 bases from V and 0 from J; bases not matched to a gene: 6.

The chain joins TRBV7-9 to TRBJ2-7, with a possible D match to TRBD1 (6 bases). This CDR3 has 13 residues. The ends were cut back, 5 bases at V and 9 bases at J, with 17 bases in the middle. The germline gives CDR1 SEHNR, CDR2 FQNEAQ (reference sequence). This CDR3 reads CASSNYRDTGQYF. CDR3 coding DNA: TGTGCCAGCAGCAATTACCGGGACACAGGGCAGTACTTC.

This rearrangement joins TRBV27 to TRBJ2-2; D is possibly TRBD1 (5 bases). V lost 5 bases, J lost 1 base, and 14 bases lay in between. CDR1 is MNHEY and CDR2 is SMNVEV in the germline V gene (reference sequence). This CDR3 is 16 amino acids long. CDR3 nucleotide sequence: TGTGCCAGCAGTCCAAGACAGCCTTTGAACACCGGGGAGCTGTTTTTT. Its translation is CASSPRQPLNTGELFF.

This rearrangement joins TRBV18 to TRBJ2-7, with 11 nucleotides matching TRBD1. The CDR3 length is 17 residues. CDR1 KGHSH and CDR2 LQKENI come from the germline V gene. The ends lost 3 bases at V and 7 bases at J; junction bases unmatched: 14. The chain's CDR3 is CASSPQEIGQGAWEQYF. The CDR3 nucleotides are TGTGCCAGCTCACCGCAGGAAATTGGACAGGGGGCCTGGGAGCAGTACTTC.